One sample yielded the 19 T cell receptor beta chains listed below, sequenced in a study of cytomegalovirus exposure and HLA in healthy donors. This PCR relied on a set of 60 Vbeta primers and 13 Jbeta primers. Measured with immunoSEQ multiplex PCR; TCRdb has only the in-frame clones, and not every one. This sample has 200,000 to 250,000 clones; roughly 80% occur once, and the top ten carry around 2.7%. The sample comprised PBMCs. Receptor source: a woman aged 35 to 49 in good health and CMV-seronegative.

The J gene is TRBJ1-1, the V gene TRBV29-1; 7 positions agree with TRBD1. Germline V gene sequence: CDR1 SQVTM, CDR2 ANQGSEA. The CDR3 totals 13 residues. J lost 2 bases, V lost 4 bases, and 4 bases had no gene match. The CDR3 reads CSVGRGLNTEAFF. The CDR3 DNA sequence: TGCAGCGTTGGTAGGGGGCTTAACACTGAAGCTTTCTTT. Supplemented by reference TRBV29-1 and TRBJ1-1, the full variable domain reads SAVISQKPSRDICQRGTSLTIQCQVDSQVTMMFWYRQQPGQSLTLIATANQGSEATYESGFVIDKFPISRPNLTFSTLTVSNMSPEDSSIYLCSVGRGLNTEAFFGQGTRLTVV.

The count of this clone is one. This rearrangement joins TRBV30 to TRBJ1-2, with D unclear. Per germline, CDR1 GTSNPN and CDR2 SVGIG (reference sequence). The CDR3 extends over 13 amino acids. The germline V and J ends were trimmed by 0 bases and 4 bases, with 9 bases remaining between them. This CDR3 is CAWSVYVGYGYTF. The DNA for the CDR3 is TGTGCCTGGAGTGTATACGTCGGCTATGGCTACACCTTC.

The chain uses TRBV6-1 and TRBJ2-3; D possibly corresponds to TRBD2 (5 bases). Germline CDR1 is MNHNS and CDR2 is SASEGT. V was pared by 5 bases and J by 3 bases, with 9 bases between. The CDR3 covers 13 residues. The CDR3 is CASSFRTTDTQYF. CDR3 sequence (DNA): TGTGCCAGCAGTTTTCGGACTACAGATACGCAGTATTTT.

The chain has TRBV7-9 and TRBJ2-5, with a weak D call TRBD1 (5 bases). V dropped 0 bases and J dropped 0 bases, with 8 bases sitting between them. Germline V gene sequence: CDR1 SEHNR, CDR2 FQNEAQ (reference sequence). The CDR3 extends over 15 amino acids. CDR3 coding DNA: TGTGCCAGCAGCTTAGCGCAGGGCAACCAAGAGACCCAGTACTTC. The encoded protein is CASSLAQGNQETQYF.

This chain joins TRBV6-6 and TRBJ2-7; D is perhaps TRBD2 (5 bases). Germline V CDR1 and CDR2: MNHNY, SVGAGI (reference sequence). V lost 6 bases to trimming and J lost 2 bases, with 17 bases between them. CDR3 size: 15 residues. As DNA, the CDR3 is TGTGCCAGCAGCTTACCGGGAAGCAGGACCTACGAGCAGTACTTC. Amino acid sequence: CASSLPGSRTYEQYF.

This chain connects TRBV27 to TRBJ2-1; 11 positions agree with TRBD2. CDR3 length: 15 amino acids. V lost 6 bases and J lost 12; bases outside the gene matches: 13. Germline CDR1 and CDR2: MNHEY and SMNVEV (reference sequence). CDR3 protein: CASSYGTSGKSRQFF. The CDR3 DNA sequence: TGTGCCAGCAGCTACGGGACTAGCGGTAAGAGCAGGCAGTTCTTC.

The chain is built from TRBV27 and TRBJ2-7; D is possibly TRBD1 (5 bases). The V end was cut by 2 bases, the J end by 6 bases, with 8 bases between. This CDR3 region has 12 residues. CDR1 MNHEY and CDR2 SMNVEV come from the germline V gene (reference sequence). This chain's CDR3 is CASSLRQGEQYF. CDR3 DNA: TGTGCCAGCAGTTTACGGCAGGGCGAGCAGTACTTC.

The V gene is TRBV10-3, the J gene TRBJ2-5, with TRBD1 matching 10 bases. The CDR3 loop spans 16 amino acids. Per the germline V gene, CDR1 is ENHRY and CDR2 is SYGVKD. Germline trimming cut 5 bases from V and 5 bases from J; bases unmatched to any gene: 11. CDR3 in DNA: TGTGCCATCAGTCCCGGGACAGGGGCCGTTTGGGAGACCCAGTACTTC. This translates into CAISPGTGAVWETQYF.

This clone was counted only a few times. The genes are TRBV6-1 and TRBJ1-4, with 8 nucleotides matching TRBD1. The CDR3 is made up of 15 amino acids. After removal of 10 bases from V and 3 bases from J, the junction contained 10 bases not matched to a gene. From germline, CDR1 is MNHNS and CDR2 SASEGT. CDR3 nucleotides: TGTGCCACCCTCGCAGGGGGCCAGTCTAATGAAAAACTGTTTTTT. Residues: CATLAGGQSNEKLFF.

The gene calls are TRBV5-4 and TRBJ2-7, with 12 bases aligning to TRBD2. V lost 0 bases to trimming and J lost 4 bases; unmatched junction nucleotides: 8. The CDR3 sequence is 17 residues long. Germline-derived CDR1 and CDR2 are SGHNT and YYREEE (reference sequence). The CDR3 nucleotides read TGTGCCAGCAGCTTGGAACGGGCTAGCGGGAGGGGGTACGAGCAGTACTTC. Translation: CASSLERASGRGYEQYF.

The chain is built from TRBV5-5 and TRBJ1-2, with 7 bases that match TRBD1. Germline V gene data show CDR1 as SGHKS and CDR2 as YYEKEE (reference sequence). V dropped 4 bases and J dropped 2; count of bases not matched to a gene: 8. The CDR3 extends over 15 amino acids. The CDR3 protein is CASSQGLGGNYGYTF. Written as DNA, the CDR3 is TGTGCCAGCAGCCAAGGTTTAGGGGGCAACTATGGCTACACCTTC. The whole variable domain, remainder taken from reference TRBV5-5 and TRBJ1-2, is DAGVTQSPTHLIKTRGQQVTLRCSPISGHKSVSWYQQVLGQGPQFIFQYYEKEERGRGNFPDRFSARQFPNYSSELNVNALLLGDSALYLCASSQGLGGNYGYTFGSGTRLTVV.

The J gene is TRBJ2-7, the V gene TRBV6-1; possibly TRBD1 for D (7 bases). The V gene's germline CDR1 is MNHNS and CDR2 SASEGT. Trimming removed 6 bases from V and 1 base from J, with 16 bases in between. This CDR3 has 15 amino acids. The CDR3 DNA follows: TGTGCCAGCAGCCACGGAGGGGGCCAGTCCTACGAGCAGTACTTC. It is translated as CASSHGGGQSYEQYF.

This sequence joins TRBV19 and TRBJ1-1, with D perhaps matching TRBD1 (5 bases). CDR3 length: 14 residues. V lost 1 base, J lost 0 bases, and 6 bases lay in between. Germline V gene data show CDR1 as LNHDA and CDR2 as SQIVND (reference sequence). In DNA, the CDR3 is TGTGCCAGTAGTATAGGACAGTTGAACACTGAAGCTTTCTTT. Residues: CASSIGQLNTEAFF.

The rearrangement uses TRBV19 and TRBJ1-5; 8 bases map to TRBD1. The CDR3 has 14 residues. V was pared by 5 bases and J by 6 bases, with 6 bases of the junction left unmatched. In germline, CDR1 is LNHDA, CDR2 SQIVND (reference sequence). CDR3 sequence: CASSPGQGSQPQHF. The DNA of the CDR3 is TGTGCCAGTAGTCCCGGACAGGGAAGTCAGCCCCAGCATTTT.

This chain links TRBV5-5 with TRBJ1-3; D perhaps matches TRBD1 (5 bases). The germline CDR1 and CDR2 sequences are SGHKS and YYEKEE (reference sequence). V gave up 0 bases and J gave up 4 bases, with 11 bases separating them. CDR3 length: 15 residues. The CDR3 here is CASSLGAGQGNTIYF. The CDR3 DNA follows: TGTGCCAGCAGCTTGGGGGCAGGGCAGGGAAACACCATATATTTT.

This chain joins TRBV28 and TRBJ1-4; TRBD1 is a possible D gene (6 bases). Germline CDR1 and CDR2: MDHEN and SYDVKM. This CDR3 is built from 15 residues. The germline V and J ends were trimmed by 6 bases and 2 bases, with 13 bases remaining between them. CDR3 region: CASRPTGRTNEKLFF. The DNA of the CDR3 is TGTGCCAGCAGACCTACAGGGCGGACTAATGAAAAACTGTTTTTT.

This clone occurred a few times. The V gene is TRBV7-3, the J gene TRBJ1-1; D ambiguous. The CDR3 runs to 14 residues. Germline assignment: CDR1 SGHTA and CDR2 FQGTGA. Trimming left V 5 bases short and J 4 bases short, with 14 bases between. CDR3 nucleotides: TGTGCCAGCAGCCGACATGCGCGGGCCACTGAAGCTTTCTTT. The encoded protein is CASSRHARATEAFF.

CDR3 sequence reads: CASSVAAGGTGELFF. The CDR3 bases are TGTGCCAGCAGCGTAGCGGCAGGGGGTACCGGGGAGCTGTTTTTT. V gene TRBV9 combines with J gene TRBJ2-2, with 7 bases fitting TRBD1. Germline V lookup: CDR1 SGDLS, CDR2 YYNGEE. This CDR3 contains 15 residues. The junction had 4 bases not matched to a gene; V was cut back by 0 bases and J by 5 bases.

Of note for this clone: Other DNA sequences in the same sample also yield this CDR3. The V call is TRBV10-1, the J call TRBJ1-2; D uncertain. CDR1 and CDR2 (germline): WNHNN, SYGVQD (reference sequence). CDR3 length equals 14 residues. Trimming took off 6 bases at V and 7 bases at J, with 18 bases between the two ends. CDR3 amino acids: CASSDPGYSLGYTF. For the CDR3, the DNA is TGCGCCAGCAGCGATCCGGGATACTCCCTTGGCTACACCTTC.